The rows below give T cell receptor beta chains drawn from one sample of a study of identical twins. MiXCR, applied by TCRdb to the 5' RACE reads, yields one record per CDR3 protein. The sample holds around 650,000 distinct CDR3 sequences, under 8.5% seen once. The sample was also reused in another study, on yellow fever vaccine responses in identical twins.

Material for sequencing was PBMCs. Receptors originate from a woman aged 18-35 years in good health. The CDR3 runs from the conserved cysteine through the conserved F or W. Each record gives: clone size, V gene, J gene, D gene, CDR3 protein, CDR3 DNA. The D gene is left open where the match is weak. Clone size appears in some rows only: once, few, many, or a class for an expanded clone.

>many|TRBV12-3/TRBV12-4|TRBJ2-5|TRBD1
CASTLQGGKETQYF
TGTGCCAGCACTCTACAGGGGGGAAAAGAGACCCAGTACTTC
>many|TRBV20-1|TRBJ1-2|TRBD1
CSARDLRSGQSYGYTF
TGCAGTGCTAGAGACCTGAGATCGGGACAGTCCTATGGCTACACCTTC
>many|TRBV20-1|TRBJ2-4|-
CSARDSAQGENIQYF
TGCAGTGCTAGAGATTCGGCGCAGGGAGAAAACATTCAGTACTTC
>few|TRBV28|TRBJ2-7|-
CASTLPSVSYEQYF
TGTGCCAGCACCCTTCCTAGCGTCTCCTACGAGCAGTACTTC
>-|TRBV18|TRBJ2-4|-
CASSPGVGAKNIQYF
TGTGCCAGCTCACCCGGGGTCGGGGCCAAAAACATTCAGTACTTC
>many|TRBV5-1|TRBJ1-1|TRBD1
CASSLGQGVQAFF
TGCGCCAGCAGCCTAGGACAGGGGGTCCAAGCTTTCTTT
>-|TRBV20-1|TRBJ2-1|TRBD1
CSANRPGGSYNEQFF
TGCAGTGCTAACCGACCAGGGGGCTCGTACAATGAGCAGTTCTTC
>few|TRBV5-1|TRBJ2-3|-
CASSLGVSDTQYF
TGCGCCAGCAGCCTGGGGGTTTCAGATACGCAGTATTTT
>many|TRBV6-1|TRBJ2-1|-
CASSEFRPEQFF
TGTGCCAGCAGTGAATTCAGGCCCGAGCAGTTCTTC
>-|TRBV20-1|TRBJ2-2|TRBD1
CSANGQGFGELFF
TGCAGTGCCAATGGACAGGGTTTCGGGGAGCTGTTTTTT